One sample yielded the 26 T cell receptor beta chains listed below, sequenced in a study of T cells in Graves' hyperthyroidism and ophthalmopathy. Amplification yielded TCR beta CDR3 regions, with RNA transcripts as the source. First-round RT-PCR of the TCR CDR3 relied on the HTBI primer set. TCRdb independently ran MiXCR on the multiplex PCR reads; one entry per CDR3 protein. The profile shows 540,000 or so distinct CDR3 sequences, roughly 50% of them singletons. The specimen was peripheral blood or thyroid tissue (not recorded which). Receptor source: an adult woman with Graves' disease, either hyperthyroidism or ophthalmopathy (not recorded which).

This sequence joins TRBV7-8 and TRBJ1-6; 9 nucleotides agree with TRBD1. This CDR3 spans 13 amino acids. Germline trimming cut 4 bases from V and 15 bases from J; bases unmatched to any gene: 7. Germline values: CDR1 SGHVS, CDR2 FQNEAQ. The CDR3, as DNA: TGTGCCAGCAGCTCGGGACAGGGTGGACACCTCCACTTT. Protein product: CASSSGQGGHLHF.

At least ten counts were recorded for this clonotype. The chain has TRBV3-1 and TRBJ1-1, with D possibly TRBD1 on 5 matching bases. Germline CDR1 and CDR2: LGHDT and YNNKEL (reference sequence). Trimming took 4 bases from V and 5 from J, leaving 23 bases between them. This CDR3 has 17 residues. In DNA form, the CDR3 reads TGTGCCAGCAGCCTACCACCAACGCGGTACCGGGGGACTGAAGCTTTCTTT. Its protein is CASSLPPTRYRGTEAFF.

A single count supports this clonotype. The chain links TRBV2 to TRBJ2-7, with D unclear. V was shortened by 0 bases and J by 7 bases, with 10 bases between the two germline ends. Germline loops: CDR1 SNHLY, CDR2 FYNNEI. The CDR3 contains 13 residues. The CDR3 region is CASSEAYSREQYF. CDR3 bases: TGTGCCAGCAGTGAAGCTTACAGCCGAGAGCAGTACTTC.

Note on this clonotype: A read error may explain this, as a much larger clone is one base away. V is TRBV6-1 and J is TRBJ1-4; D gene unclear. CDR1 is MNHNS, CDR2 SASEGT, per germline. V lost 1 base and J lost 8, with 11 bases in between. The CDR3 contains 14 residues. The CDR3 DNA is TGTGCCAGCAGTGAAGGCGGGTTGGCGGAAAAACTGTTTTTT. This translates into CASSEGGLAEKLFF.

Remarks on this clonotype: One end of the junction varies from germline; a read error may be responsible. The chain couples TRBV7-2 to TRBJ1-2, with a tentative D call TRBD1 (5 bases). The germline V gene encodes CDR1 SGHTA and CDR2 FQGNSA. CDR3 length: 10 residues. The CDR3: CASSFGGSAF. CDR3 bases: TGTGCCAGCAGCTTCGGGGGATCCGCCTTC.

This clonotype was observed at least ten times. The V gene is TRBV11-2, the J gene TRBJ1-3; maybe TRBD1 (5 bases). Trimming removed 4 bases from V and 5 bases from J, with 15 bases in between. Germline loops: CDR1 SGHAT, CDR2 FQNNGV. The CDR3 consists of 15 residues. The CDR3 spells CASSSAGGRRNTIYF. DNA for the CDR3: TGTGCCAGCAGCTCAGCTGGGGGACGGAGAAACACCATATATTTT. Combining the CDR3 with reference TRBV11-2 and TRBJ1-3 gives the whole variable domain EAGVAQSPRYKIIEKRQSVAFWCNPISGHATLYWYQQILGQGPKLLIQFQNNGVVDDSQLPKDRFSAERLKGVDSTLKIQPAKLEDSAVYLCASSSAGGRRNTIYFGEGSWLTVV.

This clonotype came up many times. The chain joins TRBV7-3 to TRBJ2-2; TRBD1 matches at 8 bases. The germline gives CDR1 SGHTA, CDR2 FQGTGA. The junction had 4 bases not matched to a gene; V was cut back by 6 bases and J by 4 bases. This CDR3 comprises 14 residues. In DNA, the CDR3 is TGTGCCAGCAGGGAGACAGGGGTCACCGGGGAGCTGTTTTTT. Its protein is CASRETGVTGELFF.

This clonotype occurred many times. This chain links TRBV15 with TRBJ1-2; D may be TRBD1 (6 bases). V was shortened by 5 bases and J by 7 bases, with 14 bases between the two germline ends. Germline V gene data show CDR1 as LNHNV and CDR2 as YYDKDF (reference sequence). This CDR3 is 13 amino acids long. The CDR3 sequence is CATSGGGLGGYTF. The DNA for the CDR3 is TGTGCCACCAGCGGAGGGGGGCTTGGTGGCTACACCTTC.

The sample holds a few counts of this clonotype. The CDR3 loop is CASSRTGLGKGNTIYF. CDR3 sequence (DNA): TGTGCCAGCAGCCGCACGGGGTTAGGCAAGGGAAACACCATATATTTT. This rearrangement joins TRBV11-2 to TRBJ1-3, with D hard to call. Trimming removed 5 bases at V and 4 bases at J, with 18 bases between. Looked up from germline, CDR1 is SGHAT and CDR2 is FQNNGV. CDR3 size: 16 residues.

This clonotype was picked up many times. The J gene is TRBJ2-7, the V gene TRBV2, with TRBD2 matching over 8 bases. The germline CDR1 and CDR2 sequences are SNHLY and FYNNEI. The CDR3 spans 15 residues. V lost 6 bases and J lost 3; bases outside the gene matches: 10. The chain's CDR3 is CASRLRPGLDYEQYF. In DNA form, the CDR3 reads TGTGCCAGCAGGCTAAGACCGGGACTAGACTACGAGCAGTACTTC.

This clonotype was seen repeatedly, ten times or more. This chain connects TRBV5-6 to TRBJ1-2, with 8 bases fitting TRBD1. This CDR3 region has 14 residues. CDR1 is SGHDT and CDR2 is YYEEEE in the germline V gene. J was trimmed by 3 bases and V by 1 base; bases with no gene match: 2. CDR3 amino acids: CASSLRTGHYGYTF. CDR3 bases: TGTGCCAGCAGCTTGAGGACAGGGCACTATGGCTACACCTTC.

There are many counts of this clonotype. V gene TRBV20-1 combines with J gene TRBJ1-4; D uncertain. V lost 2 bases and J 0 bases, leaving 7 bases between the germline ends. The CDR3 covers 14 residues. Germline loops: CDR1 DFQATT, CDR2 SNEGSKA (reference sequence). The CDR3 here is CSARTTATNEKLFF. CDR3 DNA sequence: TGCAGTGCTAGAACCACCGCAACTAATGAAAAACTGTTTTTT.

In its sample, this clonotype was seen many times. The chain links TRBV12-3 or TRBV12-4 to TRBJ2-5; unclear D gene. Deletions cut 4 bases from V and 5 bases from J, with 11 bases between. The CDR3 runs 13 residues. CDR3 in amino acids: CASSSSLGETQYF. The DNA of the CDR3 is TGTGCCAGCAGTTCATCCCTCGGGGAGACCCAGTACTTC.

This clonotype was found many times. The chain links TRBV20-1 to TRBJ1-1; D is unresolved. The ends were cut back, 0 bases at V and 0 bases at J, with 17 bases in the middle. This CDR3 spans 17 amino acids. Germline loops: CDR1 DFQATT, CDR2 SNEGSKA (reference sequence). CDR3 in DNA: TGCAGTGCTAGAGATGTAGAGGAACGTCTAATGAACACTGAAGCTTTCTTT. It translates to CSARDVEERLMNTEAFF.

This clonotype was seen at least ten times. One end of the junction does not line up with germline, which may come from a read error. The chain joins TRBV4-1 to TRBJ2-7; D is undetermined. The CDR3 consists of 12 residues. Germline V gene data show CDR1 as MGHRA and CDR2 as YSYEKL. CDR3: CASSQAGYEQYF. The CDR3 region has the DNA TGTGCCAGCAGTCAGGCTGGCTACGAGCAGTACTTC.

In its sample, this clonotype was seen many times. Written as DNA, the CDR3 is TGTGCCAGCAGTGAAAGCGGGCTGTACGAGCAGTACTTC. It specifies CASSESGLYEQYF. V and J are TRBV2 and TRBJ2-7, with D perhaps TRBD2 (6 bases). Between the trimmed V and J ends, which lost 2 bases and 4 bases, there was a span of 9 bases. CDR1 and CDR2 (germline): SNHLY, FYNNEI. The CDR3 is 13 amino acids.

This clonotype was recorded many times. The rearrangement joins TRBV5-1 to TRBJ1-6; 7 bases match TRBD1. This CDR3 is built from 15 residues. V shed 4 bases, J shed 9 bases, and the junction held 10 bases outside the gene matches. Germline loops: CDR1 SGHRS, CDR2 YFSETQ. The CDR3 region has the DNA TGCGCCAGCAGCACCACAGGGGACTTCTTTTCACCCCTCCACTTT. Its translation is CASSTTGDFFSPLHF.

V usage is TRBV10-3 and J usage is TRBJ2-7, with no clear D. The CDR3 sequence is 13 residues long. CDR1 ENHRY and CDR2 SYGVKD come from the germline V gene. The germline V and J ends were trimmed by 6 bases and 0 bases, with 9 bases remaining between them. The CDR3 loop is CAIRSGSSYEQYF. In DNA form, the CDR3 reads TGTGCCATCAGATCTGGCAGCTCCTACGAGCAGTACTTC.

This clonotype was detected ten times or more. This sequence joins TRBV20-1 and TRBJ2-7; D ambiguous. With 4 bases removed from V and 0 bases from J, the gap between germline ends came to 7 bases. The CDR3 contains 12 residues. The V gene's germline CDR1 is DFQATT and CDR2 SNEGSKA (reference sequence). CDR3 sequence reads: CSAKGPSYEQYF. The CDR3, as DNA: TGCAGTGCTAAGGGCCCCTCCTACGAGCAGTACTTC.

This clonotype was recorded many times. The rearrangement links TRBV6-5 to TRBJ1-4; TRBD1 is a possible D gene (6 bases). In germline, CDR1 is MNHEY, CDR2 SVGAGI. V lost 4 bases, J lost 4 bases, and 13 bases lay in between. The CDR3 runs to 15 residues. The CDR3 DNA sequence: TGTGCCAGCAGTTTAACAGGGTCTGGTAATGAAAAACTGTTTTTT. Translated, it gives CASSLTGSGNEKLFF.

The chain couples TRBV28 to TRBJ2-5; TRBD1 agrees at 7 bases. Germline lookup yields CDR1 MDHEN and CDR2 SYDVKM. V lost 5 bases and J lost 5; bases outside the gene matches: 14. CDR3 length equals 16 residues. CDR3 residues: CASSPPSRTGNETQYF. CDR3 DNA: TGTGCCAGCAGTCCCCCCTCCCGGACAGGCAACGAGACCCAGTACTTC.

The chain carries TRBV29-1 and TRBJ1-1; 8 nucleotides agree with TRBD1. Germline trimming cut 8 bases from V and 2 bases from J; bases unmatched to any gene: 4. CDR3 length equals 12 residues. Per germline, CDR1 SQVTM and CDR2 ANQGSEA. The CDR3 spells CSQGQGNTEAFF. Here the CDR3 DNA reads TGCAGCCAAGGACAGGGAAACACTGAAGCTTTCTTT.

This clonotype occurred many times. J is TRBJ1-5 and V is TRBV4-1; D is uncertain. V was pared by 4 bases and J by 0 bases, with 16 bases between. Germline V gene lookup returns CDR1 MGHRA and CDR2 YSYEKL. The CDR3 is 17 residues long. The CDR3 bases are TGCGCCAGCAGCCCCATCTTGAGCAAATATAGCAATCAGCCCCAGCATTTT. This sequence encodes CASSPILSKYSNQPQHF.

The chain employs TRBV5-1 and TRBJ1-1, with D perhaps TRBD1 (5 bases). Germline CDR1 reads SGHRS; CDR2 reads YFSETQ. CDR3 length: 14 residues. Trimming left V 6 bases short and J 5 bases short, with 17 bases between. The CDR3 spells CASKRADRETEAFF. The DNA for the CDR3 is TGCGCCAGCAAGCGGGCCGACAGAGAGACTGAAGCTTTCTTT.

The chain combines TRBV7-9 with TRBJ1-6; perhaps TRBD1 as D (5 bases). CDR1 SEHNR and CDR2 FQNEAQ come from the germline V gene (reference sequence). V dropped 1 base and J dropped 0 bases, with 10 bases sitting between them. CDR3 length: 17 amino acids. The CDR3 coding sequence is TGTGCCAGCAGCTTAGACGGGGGAGGCTCCTATAATTCACCCCTCCACTTT. This encodes CASSLDGGGSYNSPLHF.

This clonotype was picked up many times. V and J are TRBV19 and TRBJ2-7, with D possibly matching TRBD2 (6 bases). The CDR3 is made up of 13 amino acids. Trimming stripped 8 bases from V and 0 bases from J, with 11 bases between. Germline CDR1 and CDR2: LNHDA and SQIVND (reference sequence). The CDR3 nucleotides read TGTGCCAGTTCCGCGGGACTCTCCTACGAGCAGTACTTC. It specifies CASSAGLSYEQYF.